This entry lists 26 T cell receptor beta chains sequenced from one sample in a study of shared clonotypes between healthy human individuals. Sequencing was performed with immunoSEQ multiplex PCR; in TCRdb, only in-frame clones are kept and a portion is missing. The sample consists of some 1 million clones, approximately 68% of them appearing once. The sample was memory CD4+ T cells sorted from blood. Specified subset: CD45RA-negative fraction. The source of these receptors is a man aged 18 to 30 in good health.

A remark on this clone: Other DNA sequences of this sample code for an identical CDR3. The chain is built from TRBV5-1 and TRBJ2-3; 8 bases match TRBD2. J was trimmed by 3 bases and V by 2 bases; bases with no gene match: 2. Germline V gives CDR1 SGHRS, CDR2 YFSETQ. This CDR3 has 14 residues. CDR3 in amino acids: CASSLAGATDTQYF. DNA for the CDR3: TGCGCCAGCAGCTTAGCGGGGGCTACAGATACGCAGTATTTT. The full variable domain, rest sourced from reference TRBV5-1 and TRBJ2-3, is KAGVTQTPRYLIKTRGQQVTLSCSPISGHRSVSWYQQTPGQGLQFLFEYFSETQRNKGNFPGRFSGRQFSNSRSEMNVSTLELGDSALYLCASSLAGATDTQYFGPGTRLTVL.

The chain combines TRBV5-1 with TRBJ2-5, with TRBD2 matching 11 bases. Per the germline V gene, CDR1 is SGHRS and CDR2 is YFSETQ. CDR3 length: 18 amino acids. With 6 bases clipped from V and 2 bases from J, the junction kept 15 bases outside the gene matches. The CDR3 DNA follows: TGCGCCAGCACCCCCGGCCCCGGGACTAGCGGAAAACAAGAGACCCAGTACTTC. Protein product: CASTPGPGTSGKQETQYF.

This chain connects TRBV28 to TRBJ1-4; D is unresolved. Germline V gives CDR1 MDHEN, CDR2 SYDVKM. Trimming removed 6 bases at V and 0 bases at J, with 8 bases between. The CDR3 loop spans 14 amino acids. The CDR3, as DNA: TGTGCCAGCAGCTGGCGCCCAACTAATGAAAAACTGTTTTTT. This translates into CASSWRPTNEKLFF.

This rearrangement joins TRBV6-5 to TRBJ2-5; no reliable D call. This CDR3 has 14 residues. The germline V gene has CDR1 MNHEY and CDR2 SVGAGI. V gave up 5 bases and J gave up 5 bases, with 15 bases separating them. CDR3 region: CASSPGPVRETQYF. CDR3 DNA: TGTGCCAGCAGTCCCGGGCCGGTCAGGGAGACCCAGTACTTC.

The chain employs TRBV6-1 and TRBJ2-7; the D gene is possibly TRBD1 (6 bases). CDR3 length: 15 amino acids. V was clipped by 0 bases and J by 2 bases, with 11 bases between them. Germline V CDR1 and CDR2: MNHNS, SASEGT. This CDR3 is CASSEASTGPYEQYF. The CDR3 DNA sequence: TGTGCCAGCAGTGAAGCGAGTACAGGGCCCTACGAGCAGTACTTC.

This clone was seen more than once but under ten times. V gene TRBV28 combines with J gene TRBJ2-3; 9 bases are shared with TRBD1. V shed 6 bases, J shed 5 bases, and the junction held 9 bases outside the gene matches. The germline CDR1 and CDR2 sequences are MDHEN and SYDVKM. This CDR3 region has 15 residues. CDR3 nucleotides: TGTGCCAGCAGCAGACCGGGACAGGGCTTAGATACGCAGTATTTT. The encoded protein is CASSRPGQGLDTQYF.

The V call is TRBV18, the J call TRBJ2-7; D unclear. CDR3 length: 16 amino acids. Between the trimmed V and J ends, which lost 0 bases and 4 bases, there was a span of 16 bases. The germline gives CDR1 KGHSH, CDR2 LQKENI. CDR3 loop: CASSPPGSAPPYEQYF. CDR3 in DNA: TGTGCCAGCTCACCACCGGGTTCTGCCCCCCCTTACGAGCAGTACTTC.

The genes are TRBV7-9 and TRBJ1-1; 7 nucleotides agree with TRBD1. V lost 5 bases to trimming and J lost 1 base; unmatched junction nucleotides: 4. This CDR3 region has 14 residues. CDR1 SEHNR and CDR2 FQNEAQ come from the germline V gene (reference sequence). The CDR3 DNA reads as TGTGCCAGCAGCGCTCAGGGGGGGAACACTGAAGCTTTCTTT. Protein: CASSAQGGNTEAFF.

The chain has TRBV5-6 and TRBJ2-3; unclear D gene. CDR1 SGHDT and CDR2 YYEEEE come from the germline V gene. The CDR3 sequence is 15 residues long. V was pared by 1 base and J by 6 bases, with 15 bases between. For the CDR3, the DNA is TGTGCCAGCAGCTTGAAAGGCGCCGGAGCGGATACGCAGTATTTT. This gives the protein CASSLKGAGADTQYF.

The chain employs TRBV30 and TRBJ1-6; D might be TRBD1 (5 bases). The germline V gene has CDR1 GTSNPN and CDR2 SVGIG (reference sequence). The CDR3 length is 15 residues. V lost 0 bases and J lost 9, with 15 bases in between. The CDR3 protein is CAWSVPAGRGSPLHF. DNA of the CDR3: TGTGCCTGGAGTGTACCTGCGGGAAGGGGTTCACCCCTCCACTTT.

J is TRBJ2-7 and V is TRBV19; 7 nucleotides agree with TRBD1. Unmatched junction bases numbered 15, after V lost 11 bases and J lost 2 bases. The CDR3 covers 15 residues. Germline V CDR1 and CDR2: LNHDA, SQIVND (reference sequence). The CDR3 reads CAARLAGTAAYEQYF. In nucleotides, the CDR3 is TGTGCCGCCCGACTTGCCGGGACAGCAGCCTACGAGCAGTACTTC.

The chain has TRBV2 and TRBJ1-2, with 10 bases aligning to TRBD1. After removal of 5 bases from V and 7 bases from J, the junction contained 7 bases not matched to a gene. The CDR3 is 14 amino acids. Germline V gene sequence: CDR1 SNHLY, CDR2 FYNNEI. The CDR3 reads CASSRQGASFGYTF. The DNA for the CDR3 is TGTGCCAGCAGTCGACAGGGGGCATCGTTTGGCTACACCTTC.

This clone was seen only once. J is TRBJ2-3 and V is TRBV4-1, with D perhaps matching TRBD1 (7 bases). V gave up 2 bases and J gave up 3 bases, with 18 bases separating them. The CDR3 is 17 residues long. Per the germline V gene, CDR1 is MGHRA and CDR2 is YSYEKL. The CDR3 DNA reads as TGCGCCAGCAGCCAACCTGGGACAGCGGGCCGTACAGATACGCAGTATTTT. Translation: CASSQPGTAGRTDTQYF.

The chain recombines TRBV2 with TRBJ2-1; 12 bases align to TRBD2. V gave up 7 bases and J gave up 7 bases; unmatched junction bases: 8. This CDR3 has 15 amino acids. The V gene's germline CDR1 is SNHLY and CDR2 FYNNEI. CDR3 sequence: CASTRLAGEGNEQFF. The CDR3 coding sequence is TGTGCCAGCACCCGACTAGCGGGAGAGGGAAATGAGCAGTTCTTC.

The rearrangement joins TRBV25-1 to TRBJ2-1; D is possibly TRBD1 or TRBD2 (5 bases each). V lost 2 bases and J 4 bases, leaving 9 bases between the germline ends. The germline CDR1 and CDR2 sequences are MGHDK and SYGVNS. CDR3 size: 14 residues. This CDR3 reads CASSEPGSYNEQFF. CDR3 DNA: TGTGCCAGCAGTGAACCAGGGAGTTACAATGAGCAGTTCTTC.

CDR3 sequence reads: CASSPSGSKTGELFF. The CDR3 DNA is TGTGCCAGCAGCCCTAGCGGGAGTAAAACCGGGGAGCTGTTTTTT. The chain couples TRBV11-2 to TRBJ2-2, with 10 bases aligning to TRBD2. Germline CDR1 and CDR2: SGHAT and FQNNGV. V shed 5 bases, J shed 5 bases, and the junction held 5 bases outside the gene matches. The CDR3 covers 15 residues.

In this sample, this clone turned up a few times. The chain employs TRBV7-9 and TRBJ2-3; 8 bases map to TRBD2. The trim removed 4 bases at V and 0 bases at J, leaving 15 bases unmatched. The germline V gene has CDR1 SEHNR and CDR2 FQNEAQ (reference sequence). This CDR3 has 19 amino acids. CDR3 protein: CASSWSSGLTRASTDTQYF. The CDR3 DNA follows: TGTGCCAGCAGCTGGTCTAGCGGGCTAACCCGTGCTAGCACAGATACGCAGTATTTT.

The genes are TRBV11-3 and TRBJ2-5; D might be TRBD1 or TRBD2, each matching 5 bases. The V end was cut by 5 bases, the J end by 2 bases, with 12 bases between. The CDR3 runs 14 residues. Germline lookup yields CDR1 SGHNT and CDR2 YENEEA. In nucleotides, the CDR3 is TGTGCCAGCAGCCCAGGGCCGGGGCAAGAGACCCAGTACTTC. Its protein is CASSPGPGQETQYF.

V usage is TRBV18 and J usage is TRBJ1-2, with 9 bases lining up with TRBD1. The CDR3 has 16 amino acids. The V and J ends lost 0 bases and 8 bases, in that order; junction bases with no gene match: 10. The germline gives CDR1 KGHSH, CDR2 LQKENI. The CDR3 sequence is CASSPPDDRGFKGYTF. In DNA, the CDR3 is TGTGCCAGCTCACCACCCGACGACAGGGGGTTTAAGGGCTACACCTTC.

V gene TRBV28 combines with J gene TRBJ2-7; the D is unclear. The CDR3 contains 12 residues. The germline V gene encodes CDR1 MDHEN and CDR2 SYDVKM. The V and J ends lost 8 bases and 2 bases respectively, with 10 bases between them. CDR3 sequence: CASRSVTYEQYF. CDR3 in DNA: TGTGCCAGCCGGTCAGTTACCTACGAGCAGTACTTC. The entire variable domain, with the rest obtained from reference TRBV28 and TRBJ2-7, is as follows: DVKVTQSSRYLVKRTGEKVFLECVQDMDHENMFWYRQDPGLGLRLIYFSYDVKMKEKGDIPEGYSVSREKKERFSLILESASTNQTSMYLCASRSVTYEQYFGPGTRLTVT.

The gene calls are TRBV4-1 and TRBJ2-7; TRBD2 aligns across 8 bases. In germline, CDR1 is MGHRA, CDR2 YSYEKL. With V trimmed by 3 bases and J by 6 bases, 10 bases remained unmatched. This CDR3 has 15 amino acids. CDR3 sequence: CASSHPVEREREQYF. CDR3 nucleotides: TGCGCCAGCAGCCACCCAGTGGAGCGGGAGCGCGAGCAGTACTTC.

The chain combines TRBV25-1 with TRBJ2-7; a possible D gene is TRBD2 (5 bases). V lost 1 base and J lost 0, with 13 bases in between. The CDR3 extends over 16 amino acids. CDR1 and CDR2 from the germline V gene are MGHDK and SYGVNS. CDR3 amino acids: CASSESLSGSSYEQYF. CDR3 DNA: TGTGCCAGCAGTGAATCCCTCAGCGGAAGCTCCTACGAGCAGTACTTC.

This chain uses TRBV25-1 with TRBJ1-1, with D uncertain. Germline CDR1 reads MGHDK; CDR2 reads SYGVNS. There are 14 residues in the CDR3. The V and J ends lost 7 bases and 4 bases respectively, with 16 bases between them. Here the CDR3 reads CASKRSGPVTEAFF. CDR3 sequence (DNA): TGTGCCAGCAAAAGGTCCGGGCCGGTCACTGAAGCTTTCTTT.

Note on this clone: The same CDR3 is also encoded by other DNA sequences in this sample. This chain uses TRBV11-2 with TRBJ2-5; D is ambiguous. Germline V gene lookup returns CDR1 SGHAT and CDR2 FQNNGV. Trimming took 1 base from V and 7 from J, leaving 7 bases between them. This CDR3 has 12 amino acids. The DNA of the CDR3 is TGTGCCAGCAGCTTAGGGGGTCCGACCCAGTACTTC. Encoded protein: CASSLGGPTQYF.

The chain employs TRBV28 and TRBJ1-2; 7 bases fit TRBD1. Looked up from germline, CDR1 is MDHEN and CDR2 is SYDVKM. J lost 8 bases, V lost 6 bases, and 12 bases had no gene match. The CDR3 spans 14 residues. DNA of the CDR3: TGTGCCAGCAGCCGGGGGGGGACAGTAAGCGGCTACACCTTC. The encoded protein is CASSRGGTVSGYTF.

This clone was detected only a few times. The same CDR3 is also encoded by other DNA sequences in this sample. This chain's CDR3 is CASSSGGDNSPLHF. The CDR3 DNA sequence: TGTGCCAGCAGCTCTGGGGGGGACAATTCACCCCTCCACTTT. V and J are TRBV11-2 and TRBJ1-6, with TRBD1 as a possible D gene (5 bases). This CDR3 has 14 amino acids. The V end was cut by 4 bases, the J end by 7 bases, with 11 bases between. Germline V gene sequence: CDR1 SGHAT, CDR2 FQNNGV.